This TCR beta chain was retrieved from a study of blood T cell repertoires in COVID-19. Study overall: The United States, Italy and Spain provided the acute and convalescent COVID-19 samples. From T cells, B-cell-depleted T cells, or PBMCs came the material, which was cDNA or gDNA.

This clone was detected only once. While infection was still active, Seattle patients were enrolled and then followed longitudinally. The CDR3 has 15 amino acids. Trimming cost V 9 bases and J 2 bases; bases outside gene matches: 12. Germline CDR1 reads MNHNY; CDR2 reads SVGAGI (reference sequence). In the authors' workflow: For nucleated cells, counts were estimated from reference gene primer amplification. Profiling relied on immunoSEQ multiplex PCR, and the TCRdb table lists in-frame clones only, not all of them. Clone size and V and J calls were adopted from that table, with D and trimming inferred from the DNA. The table includes more than 300,000 clones, 90% detected once.

The chain joins TRBV6-6 to TRBJ1-2; TRBD1 matches at 7 bases. Sequenced sample: peripheral blood. This TCR was sampled from a woman between 40 and 55 years old with COVID-19, enrolled during active disease. This chain's CDR3 is CASTRVPGQNYGYTF. In DNA form, the CDR3 reads TGTGCCAGTACAAGAGTTCCGGGACAGAACTATGGCTACACCTTC.